A single sample is the source of the 20 T cell receptor beta chains below, sequenced in a study of blood T cell repertoires in COVID-19. Data came from immunoSEQ multiplex PCR; TCRdb stores just in-frame clones and leaves some out. The data contain around 700,000 clones, 85% to 90% of them seen just once; the ten biggest clones take up 0.2% to 0.3%. The sample consisted of peripheral blood. Source of these receptors: a woman aged 18 to 35 with acute or convalescent COVID-19.

This sequence joins TRBV6-6 and TRBJ1-6; 10 nucleotides line up with TRBD1. With V trimmed by 6 bases and J by 10 bases, 12 bases remained unmatched. The CDR3 is made up of 16 amino acids. Germline values: CDR1 MNHNY, CDR2 SVGAGI (reference sequence). This CDR3 is CASRPPGQGIWSPLHF. For the CDR3, the DNA is TGTGCCAGCAGACCACCGGGACAGGGGATTTGGTCACCCCTCCACTTT.

The chain links TRBV18 to TRBJ1-1; D might be TRBD1 (5 bases). CDR1 is KGHSH, CDR2 LQKENI, per germline. This CDR3 is 16 amino acids long. The ends were cut back, 4 bases at V and 3 bases at J, with 18 bases in the middle. This CDR3 reads CASSLIPGGEDTEAFF. The CDR3 DNA sequence: TGTGCCAGCTCACTAATACCCGGGGGGGAGGACACTGAAGCTTTCTTT.

The CDR3 loop is CASSSRNRGQNTEAFF. The CDR3 coding sequence is TGCGCCAGCAGCTCAAGAAACAGGGGGCAGAACACTGAAGCTTTCTTT. The chain recombines TRBV5-1 with TRBJ1-1, with 9 positions matching TRBD1. The CDR3 is 16 amino acids. The germline CDR1 and CDR2 sequences are SGHRS and YFSETQ. The V segment lost 3 bases and the J segment 1 base; nucleotides outside the gene matches: 7.

CDR3 in DNA: TGTGCCAGCAGCCAAGATCGGTACAATGAGCAGTTCTTC. The encoded protein is CASSQDRYNEQFF. This chain connects TRBV7-8 to TRBJ2-1; D unclear. The CDR3 is 13 amino acids. Germline assignment: CDR1 SGHVS and CDR2 FQNEAQ. Trimming stripped 5 bases from V and 4 bases from J, with 9 bases between.

V is TRBV19 and J is TRBJ1-3, with D possibly matching TRBD1 (5 bases). Germline assignment: CDR1 LNHDA and CDR2 SQIVND (reference sequence). The CDR3 runs 14 residues. The V gene lost 10 bases and the J gene lost 1 base, with 14 bases spanning the gap. For the CDR3, the DNA is TGTGCCACCACAGTCAGGGATTCTGGAAACACCATATATTTT. This translates into CATTVRDSGNTIYF.

Worth noting for this clone: Distinct nucleotide sequences in the sample also encode this CDR3. CDR3 nucleotide sequence: TGTGCCAGCAGCTTAGTTAGCCGGGGGGGCGGCACAGATACGCAGTATTTT. Residues: CASSLVSRGGGTDTQYF. This rearrangement joins TRBV7-2 to TRBJ2-3; 8 positions agree with TRBD2. J gave up 1 base and V 1 base, and 7 bases lay outside the gene matches. CDR1 and CDR2 from the germline V gene are SGHTA and FQGNSA. CDR3 length: 17 amino acids.

The chain has TRBV10-3 and TRBJ2-7; D possibly corresponds to TRBD1 (5 bases). CDR1 is ENHRY and CDR2 is SYGVKD in the germline V gene. Trimming shortened V by 5 bases and J by 2 bases, and 7 bases separated the two germline ends. CDR3 size: 12 residues. The CDR3 sequence is CAISRGTYEQYF. The CDR3 DNA reads as TGTGCCATCAGTAGGGGAACCTACGAGCAGTACTTC.

CDR3 in amino acids: CASSLLVGNQPQHF. The CDR3 DNA is TGTGCCAGCAGCTTACTCGTGGGCAATCAGCCCCAGCATTTT. This chain joins TRBV5-6 and TRBJ1-5; D unresolved. The CDR3 is 14 amino acids. Trimming cost V 2 bases and J 2 bases, with 8 bases left between them. Looked up from germline, CDR1 is SGHDT and CDR2 is YYEEEE.

This chain uses TRBV27 with TRBJ1-1; D gene ambiguous. The CDR3 is made up of 15 amino acids. The V end was cut by 3 bases, the J end by 2 bases, with 13 bases between. CDR1 and CDR2 (germline): MNHEY, SMNVEV (reference sequence). CDR3 nucleotide sequence: TGTGCCAGCAGTTTGAGGGCAGGAACAAACACTGAAGCTTTCTTT. The encoded protein is CASSLRAGTNTEAFF.

The V and J genes are TRBV2 and TRBJ1-2, with D possibly matching TRBD1 (6 bases). The CDR3 runs to 14 residues. Trimming cost V 6 bases and J 0 bases, with 11 bases left between them. The germline V gene encodes CDR1 SNHLY and CDR2 FYNNEI. For the CDR3, the DNA is TGTGCCAGCAGCGACAGGCTAACTAACTATGGCTACACCTTC. It is translated as CASSDRLTNYGYTF. Full variable domain (missing parts from reference TRBV2 and TRBJ1-2): EPEVTQTPSHQVTQMGQEVILRCVPISNHLYFYWYRQILGQKVEFLVSFYNNEISEKSEIFDDQFSVERPDGSNFTLKIRSTKLEDSAMYFCASSDRLTNYGYTFGSGTRLTVV.

The chain links TRBV11-1 to TRBJ2-1, with TRBD2 identical over 10 bases. CDR1 is SGHAT, CDR2 FQDESV, per germline (reference sequence). This CDR3 region has 16 residues. V was clipped by 5 bases and J by 5 bases; unmatched bases: 9. The CDR3 DNA sequence: TGTGCCAGCAGCCCTTCTAGCGGGGGCCCCCACAATGAGCAGTTCTTC. This gives the protein CASSPSSGGPHNEQFF.

V is TRBV11-2 and J is TRBJ2-3, with TRBD1 matching 10 bases. With V trimmed by 3 bases and J by 0 bases, 9 bases remained unmatched. This CDR3 spans 18 amino acids. CDR1 SGHAT and CDR2 FQNNGV come from the germline V gene. The DNA of the CDR3 is TGTGCCAGCAGCTTGCGGGGGACAGGGGCCTCGAGCACAGATACGCAGTATTTT. Amino acids: CASSLRGTGASSTDTQYF.

This chain uses TRBV12-3 or TRBV12-4 with TRBJ1-5, with D possibly being TRBD1 (5 bases). Trimming shortened V by 8 bases and J by 7 bases, and 12 bases separated the two germline ends. The CDR3 contains 12 residues. DNA for the CDR3: TGTGCCAGCCAGGGTGGAGTGCAGCCCCAGCATTTT. This sequence encodes CASQGGVQPQHF.

The J gene is TRBJ1-2, the V gene TRBV3-1 (or the pseudogene TRBV3-2); D call uncertain. The V end lost 0 bases, the J end lost 4 bases, and 12 bases lay between the germline ends. Germline assignment: CDR1 LGHDT and CDR2 YNNKEL (reference sequence). CDR3 size: 15 residues. As DNA, the CDR3 is TGTGCCAGCAGCCAAGAGCTCGGCGGATCCTATGGCTACACCTTC. Translated: CASSQELGGSYGYTF.

The gene calls are TRBV6-2 or TRBV6-3 and TRBJ2-1, with 7 bases lining up with TRBD1. This CDR3 is built from 19 residues. After removal of 5 bases from V and 1 base from J, the junction contained 17 bases not matched to a gene. The germline CDR1 and CDR2 sequences are MNHEY and SVGEGT. CDR3 sequence reads: CASSLQDRARYGSYNEQFF. The CDR3 DNA reads as TGTGCCAGCAGTCTTCAAGACAGGGCGAGATATGGGTCCTACAATGAGCAGTTCTTC.

The chain carries TRBV13 and TRBJ2-7; possibly TRBD2 for D (6 bases). V was pared by 2 bases and J by 2 bases, with 10 bases between. Germline V gives CDR1 PRHDT, CDR2 FYEKMQ (reference sequence). This CDR3 spans 14 amino acids. The CDR3 region is CASSLNTGAYEQYF. The DNA of the CDR3 is TGTGCCAGCAGCTTAAATACGGGGGCCTACGAGCAGTACTTC.

The J gene is TRBJ2-1, the V gene TRBV6-2 or TRBV6-3, with 13 bases that match TRBD2. The CDR3 runs 17 residues. V trimming: 0 bases; J trimming: 6 bases; junction bases outside the gene matches: 5. Germline CDR1 reads MNHEY; CDR2 reads SVGEGT. The CDR3 is CASSYSGLAGSINEQFF. The CDR3 region has the DNA TGTGCCAGCAGTTACTCGGGACTAGCGGGATCCATCAATGAGCAGTTCTTC.

This chain uses TRBV4-2 with TRBJ2-1; no definite D call. Germline CDR1 reads LGHNA; CDR2 reads YNFKEQ. CDR3 length equals 13 residues. V was shortened by 3 bases and J by 8 bases, with 11 bases between the two germline ends. The CDR3 reads CASSHGEADEQFF. CDR3 nucleotide sequence: TGTGCCAGCAGCCACGGAGAAGCCGATGAGCAGTTCTTC.

This clone was recorded a few times. The chain links TRBV7-9 to TRBJ1-2, with 11 bases that match TRBD1. The CDR3 covers 17 residues. Germline V lookup: CDR1 SEHNR, CDR2 FQNEAQ (reference sequence). V was clipped by 3 bases and J by 0 bases; unmatched bases: 6. CDR3 sequence: CASSFPGTGGANYGYTF. DNA for the CDR3: TGTGCCAGCAGCTTCCCCGGGACAGGGGGAGCTAACTATGGCTACACCTTC. Supplemented by reference TRBV7-9 and TRBJ1-2, the full variable domain reads DTGVSQNPRHKITKRGQNVTFRCDPISEHNRLYWYRQTLGQGPEFLTYFQNEAQLEKSRLLSDRFSAERPKGSFSTLEIQRTEQGDSAMYLCASSFPGTGGANYGYTFGSGTRLTVV.

The J gene is TRBJ1-5, the V gene TRBV20-1; D might be TRBD1 (5 bases). Germline CDR1 DFQATT, CDR2 SNEGSKA (reference sequence). The CDR3 contains 16 residues. V was pared by 3 bases and J by 0 bases, with 15 bases between. In DNA form, the CDR3 reads TGCAGTGCTAGTTCCTCGGGGGGAATTAGCAATCAGCCCCAGCATTTT. It is translated as CSASSSGGISNQPQHF.